Shown below are 30 T cell receptor beta chains from a single sample sequenced in a study of T-cell reconstitution after alpha-beta-depleted transplantation in children. It was with unique molecular identifiers that the TCRbeta library was prepared. MiXCR, run by TCRdb on the PCR reads, gives a single entry per CDR3 protein. The sample records approximately 520,000 distinct CDR3 sequences, 32% being singletons. Sample: PBMCs from the stem cell graft donor, taken from the stem cell graft. Source of these receptors: a human donor who donated a stem cell graft to a child with aplastic anemia.

The rearrangement links TRBV6-5 to TRBJ1-4; no clear D. Per germline, CDR1 MNHEY and CDR2 SVGAGI. With 4 bases removed from V and 8 bases from J, the gap between germline ends came to 11 bases. The CDR3 covers 13 residues. CDR3 DNA sequence: TGTGCCAGCAGTTCACTCGGAGGGGAAAAACTGTTTTTT. Residues: CASSSLGGEKLFF.

The chain employs TRBV29-1 and TRBJ2-1; 10 bases match TRBD2. Per the germline V gene, CDR1 is SQVTM and CDR2 is ANQGSEA. After removal of 2 bases from V and 5 bases from J, the junction contained 12 bases not matched to a gene. CDR3 size: 17 residues. The CDR3: CSVEPLLGAGGDNEQFF. In DNA form, the CDR3 reads TGCAGCGTTGAACCACTGTTGGGAGCGGGGGGGGACAATGAGCAGTTCTTC.

V is TRBV29-1 and J is TRBJ2-3, with D perhaps given as TRBD1 or TRBD2 (5 bases each). CDR3 length: 14 amino acids. CDR1 is SQVTM, CDR2 ANQGSEA, per germline. Deletions cut 2 bases from V and 1 base from J, with 10 bases between. CDR3 DNA: TGCAGCGTTGAAAGGGACCGAGGCACAGATACGCAGTATTTT. Residues: CSVERDRGTDTQYF.

As regards this clonotype: It is likely a read error, because the conserved phenylalanine at the end of the CDR3 is missing. CDR3 DNA sequence: TGTGCCAGCAGCCAAGATTTAGTTGTCAATCAGCCCCAGCATTCT. Protein sequence: CASSQDLVVNQPQHS. This chain links TRBV3-1 with TRBJ1-5; no clear D gene. The V end lost 0 bases, the J end lost 3 bases, and 9 bases lay between the germline ends. Germline CDR1 and CDR2: LGHDT and YNNKEL (reference sequence). CDR3 size: 15 residues.

This clonotype was seen a few times. The chain is built from TRBV9 and TRBJ2-5; 8 nucleotides align to TRBD2. The CDR3 has 17 residues. Germline V lookup: CDR1 SGDLS, CDR2 YYNGEE. V lost 2 bases to trimming and J lost 5 bases; unmatched junction nucleotides: 14. CDR3 nucleotides: TGTGCCAGCAGCGTGGGTGGGGCTAGCGGGTTTGTGGAGACCCAGTACTTC. It is translated as CASSVGGASGFVETQYF. Using reference TRBV9 and TRBJ2-5 for the parts outside the CDR3, the full variable domain is DSGVTQTPKHLITATGQRVTLRCSPRSGDLSVYWYQQSLDQGLQFLIQYYNGEERAKGNILERFSAQQFPDLHSELNLSSLELGDSALYFCASSVGGASGFVETQYFGPGTRLLVL.

The chain couples TRBV5-6 to TRBJ2-1; 9 positions agree with TRBD1. CDR3 length equals 15 residues. Germline assignment: CDR1 SGHDT and CDR2 YYEEEE. Trimming at V came to 5 bases and at J to 6 bases, leaving 9 bases not matched to a gene. CDR3 nucleotides: TGTGCCAGCAGGTTTGGACAGGGGTTTGGCAATGAGCAGTTCTTC. Protein sequence: CASRFGQGFGNEQFF.

This chain links TRBV6-2 or TRBV6-3 with TRBJ2-3; 7 nucleotides line up with TRBD1. Trimming cost V 2 bases and J 5 bases; bases outside gene matches: 7. The CDR3 consists of 15 residues. Germline assignment: CDR1 MNHEY and CDR2 SVGEGT. The CDR3 region has the DNA TGTGCCAGCAGTTACCTCGACAGGGTTCGAGATACGCAGTATTTT. Its translation is CASSYLDRVRDTQYF.

The rearrangement joins TRBV29-1 to TRBJ2-7; D is possibly TRBD1 (6 bases). Looked up from germline, CDR1 is SQVTM and CDR2 is ANQGSEA. The V gene lost 7 bases and the J gene lost 2 bases, with 12 bases spanning the gap. The length of the CDR3 is 12 residues. The CDR3 nucleotides read TGCAGCGCCGGTACAGGGACCTACGAGCAGTACTTC. Translated: CSAGTGTYEQYF.

CDR3 region: CSAHRGRGTTEAFF. CDR3 DNA: TGCAGTGCTCATCGGGGCAGGGGAACCACTGAAGCTTTCTTT. The chain joins TRBV20-1 to TRBJ1-1; D is perhaps TRBD1 (6 bases). The length of the CDR3 is 14 residues. V lost 5 bases, J lost 4 bases, and 17 bases lay in between. Germline V gene lookup returns CDR1 DFQATT and CDR2 SNEGSKA (reference sequence).

The J gene is TRBJ1-5, the V gene TRBV6-1; no reliable D call. The CDR3 length is 14 residues. The ends were cut back, 6 bases at V and 2 bases at J, with 11 bases in the middle. CDR1 and CDR2 (germline): MNHNS, SASEGT. CDR3 sequence reads: CASRDDRGNQPQHF. In DNA, the CDR3 is TGTGCCAGCAGAGACGACCGGGGCAATCAGCCCCAGCATTTT.

The chain links TRBV30 to TRBJ1-5; D is ambiguous. V dropped 3 bases and J dropped 4 bases, with 10 bases sitting between them. CDR3 length equals 13 residues. From germline, CDR1 is GTSNPN and CDR2 SVGIG (reference sequence). The CDR3 DNA reads as TGTGCCTGGAGCGAGGTCCAGAATCAGCCCCAGCATTTT. Its protein product is CAWSEVQNQPQHF.

The chain couples TRBV13 to TRBJ1-1; no definite D call. This CDR3 region has 13 residues. Germline assignment: CDR1 PRHDT and CDR2 FYEKMQ (reference sequence). The V gene lost 4 bases and the J gene lost 0 bases, with 6 bases spanning the gap. The DNA for the CDR3 is TGTGCCAGCAGCTGGCAGTTGAACACTGAAGCTTTCTTT. Translating it yields CASSWQLNTEAFF.

The V call is TRBV5-4, the J call TRBJ2-2; tentatively, D is TRBD2 (5 bases). The CDR3 is 16 residues long. Germline V lookup: CDR1 SGHNT, CDR2 YYREEE (reference sequence). V lost 1 base to trimming and J lost 2 bases, with 12 bases between them. The CDR3: CASSLRVSDNTGELFF. CDR3 nucleotides: TGTGCCAGCAGCTTGCGTGTTAGCGACAACACCGGGGAGCTGTTTTTT.

The chain joins TRBV7-8 to TRBJ2-1, with TRBD1 matching 7 bases. The CDR3 sequence is 14 residues long. Per germline, CDR1 SGHVS and CDR2 FQNEAQ. Trimming cost V 1 base and J 13 bases; bases outside gene matches: 10. The CDR3 loop reads CASSLDQGQKKQFF. DNA of the CDR3: TGTGCCAGCAGCTTAGATCAGGGACAGAAGAAACAGTTCTTC.

This chain joins TRBV7-2 and TRBJ2-1, with 7 bases identical to TRBD2. Germline lookup yields CDR1 SGHTA and CDR2 FQGNSA. J was trimmed by 8 bases and V by 5 bases; bases with no gene match: 12. The CDR3 runs to 15 residues. CDR3 protein: CASSKSGGGGYEQFF. CDR3 sequence (DNA): TGTGCCAGCAGCAAGTCTGGCGGGGGAGGGTATGAGCAGTTCTTC.

The chain recombines TRBV15 with TRBJ2-1; D is uncertain. Germline V gene data show CDR1 as LNHNV and CDR2 as YYDKDF (reference sequence). The CDR3 covers 12 residues. V gave up 0 bases and J gave up 13 bases, with 10 bases separating them. In DNA, the CDR3 is TGTGCCACCAGCAGAGATTGGGCGGACCAGTTCTTC. It encodes CATSRDWADQFF.

This sequence joins TRBV10-3 and TRBJ1-6, with D perhaps matching TRBD1 (5 bases). The germline V gene encodes CDR1 ENHRY and CDR2 SYGVKD. Trimming stripped 2 bases from V and 7 bases from J, with 15 bases between. The CDR3 loop spans 16 amino acids. The CDR3 DNA sequence: TGTGCCATCAGTGAGAGGGGCCAGGGTTTAAATTCACCCCTCCACTTT. Translated, it gives CAISERGQGLNSPLHF.

A few counts support this clonotype. The chain has TRBV20-1 and TRBJ2-1, with 7 bases identical to TRBD2. There are 15 residues in the CDR3. Germline values: CDR1 DFQATT, CDR2 SNEGSKA (reference sequence). Trimming at V came to 1 base and at J to 5 bases, leaving 8 bases not matched to a gene. In DNA, the CDR3 is TGCAGTGCTAGAGGGCCTGGAAGCGGGAACAATGAGCAGTTCTTC. Its protein product is CSARGPGSGNNEQFF.

The V and J genes are TRBV28 and TRBJ1-4, with 7 bases identical to TRBD1. V shed 4 bases, J shed 5 bases, and the junction held 7 bases outside the gene matches. The CDR3 consists of 15 residues. In germline, CDR1 is MDHEN, CDR2 SYDVKM. CDR3 protein: CASSSPTGKNEKLFF. For the CDR3, the DNA is TGTGCCAGCAGTTCCCCGACAGGGAAAAATGAAAAACTGTTTTTT.

This clonotype was observed a single time. The genes are TRBV7-9 and TRBJ2-5; possibly TRBD2 for D (5 bases). V was trimmed by 5 bases and J by 5 bases, leaving 9 bases between them. Germline CDR1 and CDR2: SEHNR and FQNEAQ (reference sequence). The CDR3 has 12 residues. CDR3: CASSAGKETQYF. Written as DNA, the CDR3 is TGTGCCAGCAGCGCCGGGAAGGAGACCCAGTACTTC.

The chain uses TRBV24-1 and TRBJ1-2; D may be TRBD1 (5 bases). From germline, CDR1 is KGHDR and CDR2 SFDVKD. The CDR3 consists of 13 residues. Trimming cost V 1 base and J 8 bases, with 10 bases left between them. In DNA, the CDR3 is TGTGCCACCAGTGATTTCGAGGGGATAGGCTACACCTTC. This codes for CATSDFEGIGYTF.

The chain employs TRBV12-3 or TRBV12-4 and TRBJ1-1; 7 nucleotides agree with TRBD1. The CDR3 covers 13 residues. After removal of 5 bases from V and 7 bases from J, the junction contained 7 bases not matched to a gene. The CDR3 region is CASSTDRKNEAFF. The CDR3 nucleotides are TGTGCCAGCAGTACGGACAGGAAGAATGAAGCTTTCTTT.

This clonotype has a handful of counts. The chain joins TRBV9 to TRBJ1-1, with a possible D match to TRBD1 (6 bases). Trimming stripped 0 bases from V and 0 bases from J, with 9 bases between. The CDR3 sequence is 15 residues long. Germline V gene lookup returns CDR1 SGDLS and CDR2 YYNGEE. CDR3 sequence: CASSVGKGVNTEAFF. The CDR3, as DNA: TGTGCCAGCAGCGTAGGGAAGGGGGTGAACACTGAAGCTTTCTTT.

The chain uses TRBV4-3 and TRBJ2-7; D is unclear. The CDR3 runs to 15 residues. The V end lost 0 bases, the J end lost 2 bases, and 11 bases lay between the germline ends. Germline lookup yields CDR1 LGHNA and CDR2 YSLEER. The CDR3 region is CASSQDNAATYEQYF. CDR3 nucleotides: TGCGCCAGCAGCCAAGATAACGCTGCGACCTACGAGCAGTACTTC.

The chain has TRBV10-3 and TRBJ2-1; D not certain. CDR1 and CDR2 (germline): ENHRY, SYGVKD. CDR3 size: 15 residues. Trimming left V 3 bases short and J 0 bases short, with 9 bases between. CDR3 DNA sequence: TGTGCCATCAGTGATCTGAGGAGCTCCTACAATGAGCAGTTCTTC. The encoded protein is CAISDLRSSYNEQFF.

Remarks on this clonotype: Sequence at one end of the junction differs from germline and may be a read error. The gene calls are TRBV12-3 or TRBV12-4 and TRBJ2-2; D gene unclear. The CDR3 totals 14 residues. This chain's CDR3 is CAISLKGPAGELFF. CDR3 DNA sequence: TGTGCCATCAGTTTAAAGGGTCCCGCCGGGGAGCTGTTTTTT.

The chain is built from TRBV20-1 and TRBJ2-3, with D unclear. The CDR3 loop spans 10 amino acids. The ends were cut back, 3 bases at V and 5 bases at J, with 3 bases in the middle. CDR1 and CDR2 from the germline V gene are DFQATT and SNEGSKA (reference sequence). The CDR3 DNA sequence: TGCAGTGCTAGGATAGATACGCAGTATTTT. As protein: CSARIDTQYF.

V gene TRBV12-3 or TRBV12-4 combines with J gene TRBJ1-1; weak D call: TRBD1 (5 bases). The CDR3 runs to 12 residues. The ends were cut back, 6 bases at V and 4 bases at J, with 9 bases in the middle. The CDR3 DNA sequence: TGTGCCAGCAGCTGGGACCGCACTGAAGCTTTCTTT. The encoded protein is CASSWDRTEAFF.

V gene TRBV4-3 combines with J gene TRBJ2-1; 9 nucleotides line up with TRBD1. From germline, CDR1 is LGHNA and CDR2 YSLEER. CDR3 size: 17 residues. Trimming cost V 6 bases and J 0 bases; bases outside gene matches: 9. The CDR3, as DNA: TGCGCCAGCAGTCCCGGGACAGGGCAAAGCTCCTACAATGAGCAGTTCTTC. Translation gives CASSPGTGQSSYNEQFF.

The chain links TRBV7-2 to TRBJ1-2; tentatively, D is TRBD1 (5 bases). The V and J ends lost 11 bases and 2 bases respectively, with 21 bases between them. The CDR3 sequence is 15 residues long. Germline CDR1 and CDR2: SGHTA and FQGNSA. CDR3 sequence (DNA): TGTGCCTGTGCGGCAGGGAGTCCACTAAACTATGGCTACACCTTC. This sequence encodes CACAAGSPLNYGYTF.